The 19 T cell receptor beta chains below were found in one sample sequenced in a study of T cells in women clearing cervical HPV infection. Libraries were prepared by immunoSEQ multiplex PCR; TCRdb keeps only in-frame clonotypes and omits some of them. This listing includes roughly 20,000 clones. The sequencing input was blood buffy coat. These receptors were obtained from a woman aged 18 to 69 with a cervical HPV16 infection that either progressed to CIN3+ or cleared (not recorded which).

A note on this clone: The observed sequence ends 3 residues before the CDR3 terminus, with the missing tail filled in from the germline J gene. At the DNA level, this CDR3 is encoded by other sequences in the same sample as well. This chain connects TRBV6-4 to TRBJ2-1, with D possibly matching TRBD1 (6 bases). V was trimmed by 6 bases and J by 5 bases, leaving 11 bases between them. Per the germline V gene, CDR1 is MRHNA and CDR2 is SNTAGT. The CDR3 covers 13 residues. Partial CDR3 DNA: TGTGCCAGCAGCGACCGGGACAACAATGAG. Amino acids: CASSDRDNNE. The whole CDR3 sequence is CASSDRDNNEQFF.

A remark on this clone: Read coverage stops 3 residues before the CDR3 terminus; the germline J gene supplies the remainder. The chain links TRBV28 to TRBJ1-3; weak D call: TRBD1 (5 bases). This CDR3 is built from 15 residues. CDR1 is MDHEN, CDR2 SYDVKM, per germline. Between the trimmed V and J ends, which lost 7 bases and 4 bases, there was a span of 17 bases. CDR3 region: CASKDGLGAGNTIYF. The sequenced part of the CDR3 DNA is TGTGCCAGCAAAGATGGGTTAGGGGCCGGAAACACC. The complete variable domain, with remaining parts taken from reference TRBV28 and TRBJ1-3, reads DVKVTQSSRYLVKRTGEKVFLECVQDMDHENMFWYRQDPGLGLRLIYFSYDVKMKEKGDIPEGYSVSREKKERFSLILESASTNQTSMYLCASKDGLGAGNTIYFGEGSWLTVV.

Concerning this clone itself: The read falls 3 residues short of the CDR3 end, and the missing part is taken from the germline J gene. This sample also contains other DNA sequences that code for the same CDR3. The V call is TRBV20-1, the J call TRBJ1-4; a weak D match, TRBD1 (5 bases). The length of the CDR3 is 13 residues. Germline lookup yields CDR1 DFQATT and CDR2 SNEGSKA (reference sequence). V gave up 3 bases and J gave up 5 bases, with 10 bases separating them. The CDR3 bases that were read are TGCAGTGCTAGCGGAGGGGCCAATGAAAAA. Encoded protein: CSASGGANEK. The CDR3 in full is CSASGGANEKLFF.

As regards this clone: The read halts 3 residues ahead of the CDR3 end, with the missing end drawn from the germline J gene. This chain connects TRBV6-1 to TRBJ1-1; TRBD1 is a possible D gene (6 bases). V dropped 2 bases and J dropped 5 bases, with 12 bases sitting between them. The CDR3 consists of 14 residues. Germline V gene lookup returns CDR1 MNHNS and CDR2 SASEGT. CDR3 bases read: TGTGCCAGCAGTGAATCGGACAGAAGGACTGAA. Its protein is CASSESDRRTE. In full, the CDR3 is CASSESDRRTEAFF.

Notes on this clone: The read falls 3 residues short of the CDR3 end, and the missing part is taken from the germline J gene. The V call is TRBV7-2, the J call TRBJ2-4, with D perhaps matching TRBD1 or TRBD2 (5 bases each). Per germline, CDR1 SGHTA and CDR2 FQGNSA. The CDR3 is made up of 15 amino acids. CDR3 in amino acids: CASSLYEGRPYGQYF. The sequenced CDR3 bases are TGTGCCAGCAGCTTATACGAGGGGCGGCCCTATGGT. The variable domain in full, with the rest retrieved from reference TRBV7-2 and TRBJ2-4, is GAGVSQSPSNKVTEKGKDVELRCDPISGHTALYWYRQSLGQGLEFLIYFQGNSAPDKSGLPSDRFSAERTGGSVSTLTIQRTQQEDSAVYLCASSLYEGRPYGQYFGAGTRLSVL.

Points on this clone: The CDR3 end lies 3 residues beyond the end of the read and is filled in from the germline J gene. The J gene is TRBJ1-4, the V gene TRBV6-2 or TRBV6-3; a possible D gene is TRBD1 (6 bases). The CDR3 runs 14 residues. Germline V gene data show CDR1 as MNHEY and CDR2 as SVGEGT. The CDR3 DNA, read in part, is TGTGCCAGCAGCACGGGGACATTTAATTCACCA. It encodes CASSTGTFNSP. The full CDR3 sequence reads CASSTGTFNSPLFF.

As concerns this clone: The read ends 3 residues before the CDR3 terminus; that terminus is restored from the germline J gene. The genes are TRBV30 and TRBJ1-2; TRBD1 aligns across 9 bases. This CDR3 is 15 amino acids long. The germline V gene has CDR1 GTSNPN and CDR2 SVGIG (reference sequence). The DNA read from the CDR3 is TGTGCCTGGAGTGCGGGGACAGGGTTCACCTACGAC. Protein sequence: CAWSAGTGFTYD. The entire CDR3 reads CAWSAGTGFTYDYTF.

In regard to this clone: The CDR3 goes on 3 residues after the read ends, and that part is filled in from the germline J gene. The genes are TRBV7-9 and TRBJ1-2; a possible D gene is TRBD1 (6 bases). There are 15 residues in the CDR3. Germline CDR1 reads SEHNR; CDR2 reads FQNEAQ (reference sequence). The sequenced CDR3 bases are TGTGCCAGCAGCTTAGAACAGGGCCTACCCTACGAG. Its translation is CASSLEQGLPYE. The whole CDR3 protein reads CASSLEQGLPYEYTF.

With respect to this clone: The read gets to within 3 residues of the CDR3 end, and the germline J gene fills in the rest. The genes are TRBV29-1 and TRBJ2-1, with 7 bases lining up with TRBD2. This CDR3 region has 14 residues. Germline V lookup: CDR1 SQVTM, CDR2 ANQGSEA. V trimming: 3 bases; J trimming: 8 bases; junction bases outside the gene matches: 10. The CDR3 DNA, read in part, is TGCAGCGTTGATCCCCGGGAGGCTAGCGATGAG. Protein sequence: CSVDPREASDE. The CDR3 in its entirety is CSVDPREASDEQFF.

Turning to this clone: The CDR3 is cut off 3 residues early in the read; its end comes from the germline J gene. This chain connects TRBV6-2 or TRBV6-3 to TRBJ2-7, with D possibly matching TRBD1 (6 bases). The V gene's germline CDR1 is MNHEY and CDR2 SVGEGT. With 4 bases removed from V and 2 bases from J, the gap between germline ends came to 15 bases. The CDR3 spans 15 residues. The CDR3 DNA, read in part, is TGTGCCAGCAGTTCTCGTGACAGGCTTGCCTACGAG. This translates into CASSSRDRLAYE. The entire CDR3 is CASSSRDRLAYEQYF.

Points on this clone: Sequencing ends 3 residues short of the CDR3 end; the germline J gene provides the rest. The gene calls are TRBV7-2 and TRBJ2-2; tentatively, D is TRBD1 (6 bases). V was cut by 0 bases and J by 1 base, with 15 bases left in between. The CDR3 covers 18 residues. Germline CDR1 reads SGHTA; CDR2 reads FQGNSA. CDR3 sequence: CASSLALRAGENTGELFF. Partial CDR3 DNA: TGTGCCAGCAGCTTAGCGCTTAGGGCAGGGGAGAACACCGGGGAG.

As regards this clone: The observed sequence ends 3 residues before the CDR3 terminus, with the missing tail filled in from the germline J gene. The V call is TRBV5-1, the J call TRBJ2-1; 12 bases are shared with TRBD2. The CDR3 contains 16 residues. Per germline, CDR1 SGHRS and CDR2 YFSETQ. Trimming removed 7 bases from V and 1 base from J; junction bases left unmatched: 6. The CDR3 DNA, read in part, is TGCGCCAGCGGTCAACTAGCGGGGGGATCCTACAATGAG. As protein: CASGQLAGGSYNE. From start to end, the CDR3 is CASGQLAGGSYNEQFF.

Details on this clone: The read gets to within 3 residues of the CDR3 end, and the germline J gene fills in the rest. This sequence joins TRBV14 and TRBJ2-3; tentatively, D is TRBD1 (6 bases). Germline CDR1 is SGHDN and CDR2 is FVKESK. This CDR3 comprises 16 residues. The covered CDR3 bases are TGTGCCAGCAGCCCCCTGGGGACATCATTACAAGAGACG. Its translation is CASSPLGTSLQET. The whole CDR3 reads CASSPLGTSLQETQYF. The variable domain in full, completed from reference TRBV14 and TRBJ2-3, reads EAGVTQFPSHSVIEKGQTVTLRCDPISGHDNLYWYRRVMGKEIKFLLHFVKESKQDESGMPNNRFLAERTGGTYSTLKVQPAELEDSGVYFCASSPLGTSLQETQYFGPGTRLTVL.

For this clone: The CDR3 end lies 3 residues beyond the end of the read and is filled in from the germline J gene. The V call is TRBV5-6, the J call TRBJ1-1; the match to TRBD1 covers 7 bases. Germline V gene lookup returns CDR1 SGHDT and CDR2 YYEEEE. V gave up 1 base and J gave up 4 bases; unmatched junction bases: 4. The CDR3 consists of 14 residues. The CDR3 bases that were read are TGTGCCAGCAGCTTGACAGGGGCTCCCACTGAA. Encoded protein: CASSLTGAPTE. The full-length CDR3 reads as CASSLTGAPTEAFF.

Turning to this clone: From the germline J gene comes the end of the CDR3, since the read stops 3 residues before it. The chain recombines TRBV7-9 with TRBJ2-5; D remains ambiguous. The germline V gene has CDR1 SEHNR and CDR2 FQNEAQ (reference sequence). V was pared by 5 bases and J by 5 bases, with 9 bases between. The CDR3 totals 12 residues. The CDR3 is CASSEPGETQYF. The covered CDR3 bases are TGTGCCAGCAGCGAGCCCGGTGAGACC.

To note about this clone: The CDR3 is cut off 3 residues early in the read; its end comes from the germline J gene. The V gene is TRBV20-1, the J gene TRBJ2-3, with TRBD2 matching over 12 bases. J was trimmed by 6 bases and V by 3 bases; bases with no gene match: 7. Germline CDR1 DFQATT, CDR2 SNEGSKA (reference sequence). This CDR3 has 15 amino acids. This chain's CDR3 is CSASPSSGGADTQYF. Partial CDR3 DNA: TGCAGTGCTAGCCCCTCTAGCGGGGGGGCGGATACG.

Regarding this clone: An end of the junction differs from the germline gene, which may be a read error. From the germline J gene comes the end of the CDR3, since the read stops 3 residues before it. The chain is built from TRBV7-7 and TRBJ2-3, with 7 bases aligning to TRBD2. CDR3 size: 15 residues. Germline V lookup: CDR1 SSHAT, CDR2 FNYEAQ (reference sequence). The CDR3 spells CASSLSGGSTDTQYF. Incomplete CDR3 DNA: TGTGCTAGCAGCTTGTCGGGGGGTAGCACAGATACG.

Comments on this clone: The CDR3 end falls 3 residues outside the read, so it is completed with the germline J gene. The chain is built from TRBV6-2 or TRBV6-3 and TRBJ2-3, with D maybe TRBD1 (5 bases). CDR1 is MNHEY and CDR2 is SVGEGT in the germline V gene. The CDR3 covers 16 residues. V dropped 7 bases and J dropped 0 bases, with 17 bases sitting between them. CDR3 region: CASTPHGAHSTDTQYF. CDR3 DNA (partial): TGTGCCAGCACTCCCCATGGGGCGCACAGCACAGATACG.

On this clone itself: The read comes to an end 3 residues before the CDR3 does, leaving the germline J gene to fill in the end. The chain carries TRBV13 and TRBJ2-2, with TRBD2 matching 7 bases. The CDR3 spans 19 residues. V shed 2 bases, J shed 0 bases, and the junction held 12 bases outside the gene matches. Germline V lookup: CDR1 PRHDT, CDR2 FYEKMQ (reference sequence). CDR3 protein: CASSLSHGTGGPNTGELFF. Partial CDR3 DNA: TGTGCCAGCAGCTTATCCCACGGAACGGGGGGACCGAACACCGGGGAG.